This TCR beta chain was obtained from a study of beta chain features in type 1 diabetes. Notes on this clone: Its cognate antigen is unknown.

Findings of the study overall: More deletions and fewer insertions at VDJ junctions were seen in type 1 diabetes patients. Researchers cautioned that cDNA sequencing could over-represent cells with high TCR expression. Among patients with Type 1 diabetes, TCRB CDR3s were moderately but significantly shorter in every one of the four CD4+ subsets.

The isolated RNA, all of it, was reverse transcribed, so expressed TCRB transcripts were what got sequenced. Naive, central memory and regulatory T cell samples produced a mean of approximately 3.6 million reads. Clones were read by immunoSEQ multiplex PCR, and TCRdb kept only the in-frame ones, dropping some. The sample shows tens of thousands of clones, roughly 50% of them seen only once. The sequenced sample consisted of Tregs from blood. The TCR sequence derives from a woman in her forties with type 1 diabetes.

CDR3: CASMDRGGGRSTEAFF. The DNA of the CDR3 is TGTGCCAGTATGGACAGGGGTGGTGGTAGAAGCACTGAAGCTTTCTTT. The gene calls are TRBV19 and TRBJ1-1; TRBD1 agrees at 9 bases. Trimming at V came to 7 bases and at J to 4 bases, leaving 13 bases not matched to a gene. CDR3 length: 16 amino acids. The germline V gene has CDR1 LNHDA and CDR2 SQIVND (reference sequence).